The rows below give T cell receptor beta chains drawn from one sample of a study of OX40 agonist ivuxolimab in advanced cancers. Libraries were prepared by immunoSEQ multiplex PCR; TCRdb keeps only in-frame clonotypes and omits some of them. Of under 55,000 clones listed, approximately 85% are singletons. The sequencing here drew on CD4+ or CD8+ T cells sorted from blood, taken in a trial of the OX40 agonist ivuxolimab. The receptors originated from an adult with an advanced solid tumor such as melanoma, head and neck, liver or kidney cancer. CDR3s include the opening cysteine and the closing phenylalanine or tryptophan. The D gene is left open where the match is weak. Clone size, where shown, is once, few, many, or a class for clones that have expanded.

v_gene	j_gene	d_gene	abundance	CDR3aa	CDR3nt
TRBV10-3	TRBJ2-1	TRBD1	.	CAISRQGQGNEQFF	TGTGCCATCAGTAGACAGGGCCAAGGGAATGAGCAGTTCTTC
TRBV7-9	TRBJ2-7	.	.	CASSLAGGGEQYF	TGTGCCAGCAGCTTAGCGGGCGGAGGCGAGCAGTACTTC
TRBV29-1	TRBJ2-1	.	.	CSVANNEQFF	TGCAGCGTTGCCAACAATGAGCAGTTCTTC
TRBV2	TRBJ2-3	TRBD1	few	CASSRQGAVGDTQYF	TGTGCCAGCAGTCGACAGGGGGCTGTTGGAGATACGCAGTATTTT
TRBV28	TRBJ2-3	.	.	CASMDTDTQYF	TGTGCCTCTATGGACACAGATACGCAGTATTTT
TRBV29-1	TRBJ1-1	.	.	CSVPSAGELNTEAFF	TGCAGCGTTCCTTCTGCTGGAGAACTGAACACTGAAGCTTTCTTT
TRBV6-5	TRBJ1-6	.	.	CASSYSWTAYNSPLHF	TGTGCCAGCAGTTACTCCTGGACAGCCTATAATTCACCCCTCCACTTT
TRBV29-1	TRBJ2-7	TRBD2	.	CSVLGLAGTYEQYF	TGCAGCGTGCTCGGACTAGCGGGAACCTACGAGCAGTACTTC
TRBV28	TRBJ1-2	.	.	CASSLEGSWYGYTF	TGTGCCAGCAGTTTAGAGGGAAGCTGGTATGGCTACACCTTC
TRBV7-7	TRBJ1-3	TRBD1	.	CASSLGQGAGNTIYF	TGTGCTAGCAGCTTGGGACAGGGGGCTGGAAACACCATATATTTT
TRBV5-4	TRBJ1-3	TRBD1	.	CASSLDRGYGNTIYF	TGTGCCAGCAGCCTGGACAGGGGTTATGGAAACACCATATATTTT
TRBV25-1	TRBJ1-2	.	.	CASSVGHSNYGYTF	TGTGCCAGCAGTGTGGGACATAGTAACTATGGCTACACCTTC
TRBV2	TRBJ2-4	.	medium-sized	CASSALTSLLAKNIQYF	TGTGCCAGCAGTGCCCTAACGAGTTTACTAGCCAAAAACATTCAGTACTTC
TRBV11-2	TRBJ2-2	.	.	CASSRFNTGELFF	TGTGCCAGCAGCCGATTTAACACCGGGGAGCTGTTTTTT
TRBV19	TRBJ1-3	.	.	CASSIAAASGNTIYF	TGTGCCAGTAGTATAGCGGCAGCCTCTGGAAACACCATATATTTT
TRBV30	TRBJ1-2	TRBD1	few	CAWFRDREKTNYGYTF	TGTGCCTGGTTCAGAGACAGGGAGAAGACTAACTATGGCTACACCTTC
TRBV15	TRBJ2-3	TRBD1	.	CATSRDGTGQVDTQYF	TGTGCCACCAGCAGAGACGGGACAGGGCAAGTTGATACGCAGTATTTT
TRBV9	TRBJ1-5	.	.	CASSVGLQEGQPQHF	TGTGCCAGCAGCGTAGGGTTACAGGAAGGGCAGCCCCAGCATTTT
TRBV21-1	TRBJ2-1	.	.	CASRGWDRDYNEQFF	TGTGCCAGCAGGGGGTGGGACAGGGACTACAATGAGCAGTTCTTC
TRBV18	TRBJ2-5	.	.	CASSPAETQYF	TGTGCCAGCTCACCCGCCGAGACCCAGTACTTC
TRBV18	TRBJ2-7	.	once	CASSPGPSYEQYF	TGTGCCAGCTCACCCGGACCGTCCTACGAGCAGTACTTC
TRBV9	TRBJ2-2	TRBD2	once	CASSPSGGVAGELFF	TGTGCCAGCAGCCCCAGCGGGGGCGTCGCCGGGGAGCTGTTTTTT
TRBV28	TRBJ2-7	.	.	CASRDSEQYF	TGTGCCAGCAGGGACAGTGAGCAGTACTTC
TRBV7-9	TRBJ1-2	.	once	CASSRGPSSNYGYTF	TGTGCCAGCAGTCGAGGACCCAGTTCTAACTATGGCTACACCTTC
TRBV19	TRBJ2-2	.	.	CASRSPGGWGAGELFF	TGTGCCAGTAGATCCCCCGGGGGTTGGGGAGCCGGGGAGCTGTTTTTT
TRBV30	TRBJ2-2	TRBD1	.	CATDRGGTGELFF	TGTGCCACCGACAGGGGTGGCACCGGGGAGCTGTTTTTT
TRBV10-1	TRBJ2-5	.	.	CASSESGRRAQYF	TGCGCCAGCAGTGAGTCTGGACGGAGGGCCCAGTACTTC
TRBV20-1	TRBJ2-5	.	.	CSADHQETQYF	TGCAGTGCTGACCACCAAGAGACCCAGTACTTC
TRBV27	TRBJ2-5	TRBD2	.	CASSSPRPSGGAGWETQYF	TGTGCCAGCAGTTCCCCGCGCCCTAGCGGGGGGGCAGGTTGGGAGACCCAGTACTTC
TRBV2	TRBJ2-6	.	.	CASSDISGANVLTF	TGTGCCAGCAGTGACATATCTGGGGCCAACGTCCTGACTTTC
TRBV18	TRBJ2-3	TRBD1	once	CASSGQGNTDTQYF	TGTGCCAGTTCCGGACAGGGGAACACAGATACGCAGTATTTT
TRBV30	TRBJ2-1	TRBD1	.	CAWTNGRGTHNEQFF	TGTGCCTGGACCAACGGCAGGGGGACCCACAATGAGCAGTTCTTC
TRBV29-1	TRBJ1-5	.	few	CSVGYSNQPQHF	TGCAGCGTCGGATATAGCAATCAGCCCCAGCATTTT
TRBV5-1	TRBJ1-4	.	.	CASSSWDRRGEKLFF	TGCGCCAGCAGCTCGTGGGACCGAAGGGGTGAAAAACTGTTTTTT